This is a list of T cell receptor beta chains from one sample in a study of T cell repertoires in cytomegalovirus infection. The antigens of these receptors remain unknown. One entry per CDR3 protein, called by TCRdb with MiXCR from the reads. Here the sample spans 800,000 to 950,000 distinct CDR3 sequences, approximately 32% being singletons. Source: cultured CD8+ T cells from PBMCs, taken from culture after CMV antigen stimulation. The receptors derive from a human donor in good health (CMV status not recorded). Some clones in this sample may be carry-over from other donors' samples. CDR3s include the opening cysteine and the closing phenylalanine or tryptophan. Each record gives: D gene, J gene, V gene, clone size, CDR3 DNA, CDR3 protein. A D gene is named only where the DNA matches it firmly. Clone sizes are given selectively: once, few, many, or a class where the clone is expanded.

.	TRBJ2-3	TRBV3-1	few	TGTGCCAGCAGCCAAGACGGGGCCCCCTCTTACACAGATACGCAGTATTTT	CASSQDGAPSYTDTQYF
.	TRBJ2-1	TRBV12-5	.	TGTGCTAGTGGTTTACGACAGGAGAACAATGAGCAGTTCTTC	CASGLRQENNEQFF
TRBD2	TRBJ2-1	TRBV6-2/TRBV6-3	.	TGTGCCAGCAGTTACGGGTCCCGGGAGGGGTTCTTC	CASSYGSREGFF
.	TRBJ1-2	TRBV19	.	TGTGCCAGCCTCGTGGGGGCTGGAACGTACGGCTACACCTTC	CASLVGAGTYGYTF
TRBD1	TRBJ2-7	TRBV5-3	.	TGTGCCAGCAGCTCCTACTTAAACGACCGGGGGACAGGGTTGTACTTC	CASSSYLNDRGTGLYF
.	TRBJ1-2	TRBV7-6	.	TGTGCCAACAGCTTAGTCCCAGGGGAGTCGAATGGCTACACCTTC	CANSLVPGESNGYTF
.	TRBJ1-1	TRBV7-9	few	TGTGCCAGCAGCATTACGGAGACTGAAGCTTTCTTT	CASSITETEAFF
.	TRBJ1-2	TRBV7-6	few	TGTGCCAGCAGCTTAGCACAGGGACCAACCCCACCTAACTATGGCTACACCTTC	CASSLAQGPTPPNYGYTF
TRBD1	TRBJ2-3	TRBV7-6	few	TGTGCCAGCAGCTTACCGGGACAGGGACCTAGCACAGATACGCAGTATTTT	CASSLPGQGPSTDTQYF
.	TRBJ2-1	TRBV7-8	few	TGTGCCAGCAGCTTAGTTCGGGTGCATGAGCAGTTCTTC	CASSLVRVHEQFF
.	TRBJ2-2	TRBV6-5	.	TGTGCCATCTCGAGCAGCTGGAACACCGGGGAGCTGTTTTTT	CAISSSWNTGELFF
.	TRBJ1-5	TRBV27	.	TGTGCCAGCAGTTTATTGGCCAATCAGCCCCAGCATTTT	CASSLLANQPQHF
.	TRBJ2-1	TRBV7-9	.	TGTGCCAGCAGCTTGTGGGATGAGCAGTTCTTC	CASSLWDEQFF
TRBD1	TRBJ2-7	TRBV7-6	.	TGTGCCAGCAGCAAGGGACAGGGTTTTTCCTACGAGCAGTACTTC	CASSKGQGFSYEQYF
TRBD2	TRBJ2-3	TRBV15	.	TGTGCCACCGCGGGGGGGGTCGATACGCAGTATTTT	CATAGGVDTQYF
.	TRBJ1-5	TRBV12-3/TRBV12-4	many	TGTGCCAGCAGTTCTCCTCGTCCCTATCAGCCCCAGCATTTT	CASSSPRPYQPQHF